This TCR beta chain comes out of a study of blood T cell repertoires in COVID-19. Across the whole study: The origin of the acute and convalescent COVID-19 samples was the United States, Italy and Spain.

Per the original methods: Quantification of nucleated cells was approximated via reference gene primer amplification. Data came from immunoSEQ multiplex PCR; TCRdb stores just in-frame clones and leaves some out. The V and J calls and clone size come from that table; D and trimming were worked out from the DNA. The table records more than 300,000 clones, about 91% of them present only once. One Seattle source followed patients from active infection through their disease course. With 0 bases removed from V and 6 bases from J, the gap between germline ends came to 8 bases. The CDR3 sequence is 13 residues long. The germline gives CDR1 MNHEY, CDR2 SVGAGI.

This sequence originates from a woman aged 30 to 39 with COVID-19, enrolled during active disease. Sequenced input: peripheral blood. V gene TRBV6-5 combines with J gene TRBJ1-1; D gene ambiguous. The CDR3 DNA is TGTGCCAGCAGTTACTCAGAAACGGCTGAAGCTTTCTTT. This gives the protein CASSYSETAEAFF.